Sequencing of this T cell receptor beta chain was carried out in a study of beta chain features in type 1 diabetes. The investigators reverse transcribed all of the isolated RNA, so they sequenced expressed TCRB transcripts. Roughly 3.5 million reads per sample on average were obtained from naive, central memory and regulatory T cell samples. Using immunoSEQ multiplex PCR, the repertoire was profiled, and TCRdb retains in-frame clones only, with some absent. The data contain more than 150,000 clones, more than 10% of them singletons. Study-level results: A pattern of fewer insertions and more deletions at VDJ junctions was seen in type 1 diabetes patients.

Each of the CD4+ naive, central memory, regulatory and stem cell-like memory populations was sorted via CD45RO/CCR7/CD25/CD127/CD95/CD27. The CDR3 runs to 16 residues. Only a few counts were recorded for this clone. What it binds is not known. This clonotype was sampled from a woman in her late teens or twenties in good health. Material for sequencing was central memory CD4+ T cells from blood. This chain joins TRBV21-1 and TRBJ2-7; TRBD2 reflects the table's D call only, with no check against the DNA. TRBV21-1 is a listed pseudogene. The CDR3 spells CASSIGLAPSNCEQYF. The CDR3 DNA reads as TGTGCCAGCAGCATCGGACTAGCGCCGTCTAATTGCGAGCAGTACTTC.